Presented here are 31 T cell receptor beta chains from one specimen sequenced in a study of human T cells and chemical hapten exposure (TCRdb year 2021). The time point label here, explained by the study, means: patch test 1, 2 weeks after DPC sensitization. The sample's treatment or condition label, in plain terms: therapeutic diphenylcyclopropenone sensitization with weekly scalp DPC. The library was produced with RACE. The sequencer was a NextSeq 500. Through fastp at Q25 and MiXCR, TCRdb rebuilt clones from the public reads, retaining in-frame beta chains. For every CDR3 protein sequence, its rows merge into one entry that carries the most common genes and DNA. This sample holds 180,000 or so distinct CDR3 sequences; approximately 20% were observed only once. The ten most abundant clones make up approximately 6.7% of the sample. Here the sequenced sample was whole blood, taken in connection with sensitization to the hapten diphenylcyclopropenone (DPC). Every receptor here comes from a woman aged 50 to 60 with alopecia areata. Some clones in this sample may be carry-over from other donors' samples.

The chain links TRBV5-1 to TRBJ2-5; tentatively, D is TRBD2 (5 bases). Trimming took 1 base from V and 4 from J, leaving 11 bases between them. Germline CDR1 is SGHRS and CDR2 is YFSETQ. This CDR3 is built from 14 residues. The CDR3 DNA reads as TGCGCCAGCAGCTTGCGATGGAGGAGAGAGACCCAGTACTTC. It specifies CASSLRWRRETQYF.

The chain combines TRBV12-3 or TRBV12-4 with TRBJ1-1; D remains unclear. V was pared by 4 bases and J by 0 bases, with 12 bases between. The CDR3 spans 15 residues. The CDR3 DNA reads as TGTGCCAGCAGTTCCCTATTGGGCGTGAACACTGAAGCTTTCTTT. Amino acids: CASSSLLGVNTEAFF.

The V gene is TRBV5-5, the J gene TRBJ2-7; D is uncertain. V lost 0 bases to trimming and J lost 3 bases, with 4 bases between them. The CDR3 is 12 amino acids. Germline V gives CDR1 SGHKS, CDR2 YYEKEE (reference sequence). The CDR3 is CASSLENYEQYF. The CDR3 DNA reads as TGTGCCAGCAGCTTGGAAAACTACGAGCAGTACTTC.

This clonotype has only a few counts. This chain connects TRBV6-2 or TRBV6-3 to TRBJ2-2; D not certain. The V end lost 2 bases, the J end lost 0 bases, and 7 bases lay between the germline ends. The CDR3 is 15 residues long. The germline CDR1 and CDR2 sequences are MNHEY and SVGEGT. The CDR3 reads CASSYDITNTGELFF. The CDR3 nucleotides read TGTGCCAGCAGTTACGACATCACGAACACCGGGGAGCTGTTTTTT.

This clonotype turned up a few times. The chain is built from TRBV2 and TRBJ2-3; D not resolved. CDR3 length equals 15 residues. Germline CDR1 reads SNHLY; CDR2 reads FYNNEI. Trimming removed 7 bases at V and 3 bases at J, with 17 bases between. Here the CDR3 DNA reads TGTGCCAGCACTATCATACTACCCCAAACAGATACGCAGTATTTT. This gives the protein CASTIILPQTDTQYF.

The chain has TRBV4-1 and TRBJ2-2; the match to TRBD1 covers 8 bases. J lost 1 base, V lost 4 bases, and 5 bases had no gene match. In germline, CDR1 is MGHRA, CDR2 YSYEKL. The CDR3 is 16 residues long. The CDR3 protein is CASSPSGTGNTGELFF. The CDR3 DNA reads TGCGCCAGCAGCCCCTCCGGGACAGGGAACACCGGGGAGCTGTTTTTT.

The chain joins TRBV5-1 to TRBJ2-7; tentative D call: TRBD2 (6 bases). Germline CDR1 is SGHRS and CDR2 is YFSETQ. This CDR3 is 14 amino acids long. The V gene lost 3 bases and the J gene lost 7 bases, with 17 bases spanning the gap. CDR3 DNA: TGCGCCAGCAGCTCCACTAGCCCCGCGGGAGAGCAGTACTTC. This gives the protein CASSSTSPAGEQYF.

The chain employs TRBV5-1 and TRBJ1-2; D gene unclear. Germline CDR1 is SGHRS and CDR2 is YFSETQ. Trimming left V 0 bases short and J 7 bases short, with 16 bases between. This CDR3 contains 15 residues. The CDR3 protein is CASSLDLSQIGGYTF. The CDR3 nucleotides are TGCGCCAGCAGCTTGGATCTGAGTCAGATCGGTGGCTACACCTTC. Full variable domain (remainder filled in from reference TRBV5-1 and TRBJ1-2): KAGVTQTPRYLIKTRGQQVTLSCSPISGHRSVSWYQQTPGQGLQFLFEYFSETQRNKGNFPGRFSGRQFSNSRSEMNVSTLELGDSALYLCASSLDLSQIGGYTFGSGTRLTVV.

This clonotype has more than one count but fewer than ten. The V and J genes are TRBV2 and TRBJ2-5, with D perhaps matching TRBD1 or TRBD2 (5 bases each). Per germline, CDR1 SNHLY and CDR2 FYNNEI. The CDR3 runs to 15 residues. Trimming took 3 bases from V and 5 from J, leaving 16 bases between them. In nucleotides, the CDR3 is TGTGCCAGCAGTGATGGGGGATGGGGCTACGAGACCCAGTACTTC. This encodes CASSDGGWGYETQYF.

The chain is built from TRBV5-1 and TRBJ1-2; 10 bases map to TRBD1. V dropped 3 bases and J dropped 3; count of bases not matched to a gene: 17. Germline assignment: CDR1 SGHRS and CDR2 YFSETQ. This CDR3 contains 19 residues. As DNA, the CDR3 is TGCGCCAGCAGCTCGCCGGGACAGGGGAATTTTGGGTCGGACTATGGCTACACCTTC. It codes for CASSSPGQGNFGSDYGYTF.

This clonotype occurred a few times. The V call is TRBV29-1, the J call TRBJ2-7; 7 bases align to TRBD2. The CDR3 has 14 residues. Losses at the gene ends were 6 bases for V and 2 bases for J; bases not matched to a gene: 10. Looked up from germline, CDR1 is SQVTM and CDR2 is ANQGSEA. CDR3 protein: CSVRGASGAYEQYF. The CDR3 nucleotides are TGCAGCGTCAGAGGGGCCAGCGGGGCCTACGAGCAGTACTTC.

This clonotype was seen a handful of times. This chain joins TRBV15 and TRBJ2-5, with D possibly TRBD1 on 6 matching bases. The CDR3 sequence is 13 residues long. Germline values: CDR1 LNHNV, CDR2 YYDKDF (reference sequence). The V gene lost 2 bases and the J gene lost 5 bases, with 9 bases spanning the gap. The chain's CDR3 is CATSRYREETQYF. CDR3 bases: TGTGCCACCAGCAGATACAGGGAGGAGACCCAGTACTTC.

The chain carries TRBV7-9 and TRBJ1-1; D is perhaps TRBD1 (5 bases). Germline CDR1 and CDR2: SEHNR and FQNEAQ (reference sequence). The CDR3 has 12 amino acids. CDR3 nucleotides: TGTGTGAGCGTCGGGGCGGGAACTGAAGCTTTCTTT. Protein: CVSVGAGTEAFF. Complete variable domain (other parts from reference TRBV7-9 and TRBJ1-1): DTGVSQNPRHKITKRGQNVTFRCDPISEHNRLYWYRQTLGQGPEFLTYFQNEAQLEKSRLLSDRFSAERPKGSFSTLEIQRTEQGDSAMYLCVSVGAGTEAFFGQGTRLTVV.

This clonotype was counted between two and nine times. The genes are TRBV7-2 and TRBJ1-5; D call uncertain. The CDR3 runs 16 residues. Germline V gene lookup returns CDR1 SGHTA and CDR2 FQGNSA. V lost 2 bases to trimming and J lost 0 bases, with 11 bases between them. For the CDR3, the DNA is TGTGCCAGCAGCTTACTTGGAACCTATAGCAATCAGCCCCAGCATTTT. This translates into CASSLLGTYSNQPQHF.

The table lists this clonotype with a few counts. The V call is TRBV19, the J call TRBJ2-3, with D uncertain. The V gene lost 3 bases and the J gene lost 3 bases, with 10 bases spanning the gap. Germline V lookup: CDR1 LNHDA, CDR2 SQIVND (reference sequence). The CDR3 is made up of 14 amino acids. The CDR3 sequence: CASSMPSDTDTQYF. CDR3 sequence (DNA): TGTGCCAGTAGTATGCCCTCAGATACAGATACGCAGTATTTT.

The V and J genes are TRBV2 and TRBJ2-1; D remains ambiguous. CDR3 size: 13 residues. Deletions cut 4 bases from V and 5 bases from J, with 9 bases between. Germline V gene data show CDR1 as SNHLY and CDR2 as FYNNEI. CDR3 in amino acids: CASSVNQDNEQFF. The CDR3, as DNA: TGTGCCAGCAGTGTTAACCAAGACAATGAGCAGTTCTTC. Combining the CDR3 with reference TRBV2 and TRBJ2-1 gives the whole variable domain EPEVTQTPSHQVTQMGQEVILRCVPISNHLYFYWYRQILGQKVEFLVSFYNNEISEKSEIFDDQFSVERPDGSNFTLKIRSTKLEDSAMYFCASSVNQDNEQFFGPGTRLTVL.

The chain recombines TRBV12-3 or TRBV12-4 with TRBJ1-2; tentatively, D is TRBD1 (5 bases). The CDR3 has 14 amino acids. The V and J ends lost 6 bases and 1 base respectively, with 12 bases between them. The DNA for the CDR3 is TGTGCCAGCAGCCGCTCGACAGATAACTATGGCTACACCTTC. It translates to CASSRSTDNYGYTF.

The gene calls are TRBV10-3 and TRBJ1-3, with 7 bases identical to TRBD1. The germline V gene encodes CDR1 ENHRY and CDR2 SYGVKD. Trimming took 0 bases from V and 5 from J; bases not matched to a gene: 4. CDR3 size: 15 residues. The CDR3 DNA sequence: TGTGCCATCAGTGAGTCCCAGGGGGGAAGAAACACCATATATTTT. Its protein product is CAISESQGGRNTIYF.

This clonotype occurred a few times. The chain links TRBV10-3 to TRBJ2-1; 11 bases fit TRBD2. This CDR3 comprises 15 residues. Germline CDR1 reads ENHRY; CDR2 reads SYGVKD. V gave up 5 bases and J gave up 9 bases; unmatched junction bases: 9. The CDR3 DNA reads as TGTGCCATCAGTTTAGCGGGAGGGCTAGTCGTTGAGCAGTTCTTC. This sequence encodes CAISLAGGLVVEQFF.

This chain joins TRBV5-7 and TRBJ2-7; the D gene is possibly TRBD2 (5 bases). TRBV5-7 is reported as an ORF; its role is uncertain. The CDR3 covers 15 residues. The V end was cut by 0 bases, the J end by 3 bases, with 13 bases between. CDR3 DNA: TGTGCCAGCAGCTTGGACGGGAACGGATACTACGAGCAGTACTTC. It codes for CASSLDGNGYYEQYF.

The genes are TRBV5-1 and TRBJ2-1; 7 bases align to TRBD2. The CDR3 contains 13 residues. In germline, CDR1 is SGHRS, CDR2 YFSETQ. J was trimmed by 8 bases and V by 5 bases; bases with no gene match: 7. CDR3 protein: CASRLGGSDEQFF. CDR3 nucleotides: TGCGCCAGCAGGTTAGGCGGGAGCGATGAGCAGTTCTTC.

The chain couples TRBV5-1 to TRBJ2-7, with D possibly being TRBD1 (5 bases). Per the germline V gene, CDR1 is SGHRS and CDR2 is YFSETQ. The CDR3 is made up of 14 amino acids. Trimming cost V 3 bases and J 8 bases, with 18 bases left between them. The CDR3 region is CASSSAGQKGQQYF. DNA of the CDR3: TGCGCCAGCAGCTCGGCTGGACAAAAGGGTCAGCAGTACTTC.

This sequence joins TRBV21-1 and TRBJ2-3; the table's D gene call, TRBD2, was not cross checked with the DNA. TRBV21-1 is assigned pseudogene status. The length of the CDR3 is 19 residues. Written as DNA, the CDR3 is TGTGCCAGCAGCAAACCCCTCAGGATTAGCGGGAGGGAAACAGATACGCAGTATTTT. Translation gives CASSKPLRISGRETDTQYF.

The chain has TRBV10-3 and TRBJ2-1; the match to TRBD2 covers 13 bases. Germline values: CDR1 ENHRY, CDR2 SYGVKD. This CDR3 is built from 15 residues. V lost 2 bases to trimming and J lost 5 bases; unmatched junction nucleotides: 0. CDR3 in DNA: TGTGCCATCAGTGAGGGGACTAGCGGGAACAATGAGCAGTTCTTC. Translated: CAISEGTSGNNEQFF.

V usage is TRBV6-2 or TRBV6-3 and J usage is TRBJ2-1; TRBD2 matches 14 bases. The CDR3 runs 16 residues. The germline V gene has CDR1 MNHEY and CDR2 SVGEGT. V lost 4 bases to trimming and J lost 7 bases; unmatched junction nucleotides: 6. The CDR3 here is CASSSGLAGGANEQFF. CDR3 in DNA: TGTGCCAGCAGTTCCGGACTAGCGGGAGGAGCTAATGAGCAGTTCTTC.

The CDR3 DNA follows: TGTGCCAGCAGTTACTGGGACGGGACTAGCGCAAGCTCCTACGAGCAGTACTTC. It encodes CASSYWDGTSASSYEQYF. V is TRBV12-3 or TRBV12-4 and J is TRBJ2-7, with TRBD2 matching 10 bases. V gave up 4 bases and J gave up 0 bases; unmatched junction bases: 12. CDR3 length: 18 amino acids.

This clonotype has only a few counts. This chain links TRBV5-1 with TRBJ2-1; 7 bases match TRBD2. The CDR3 covers 16 residues. V was pared by 3 bases and J by 4 bases, with 10 bases of the junction left unmatched. Per the germline V gene, CDR1 is SGHRS and CDR2 is YFSETQ. The CDR3 DNA follows: TGCGCCAGCAGCTCCGGCCCTAGCGGAGGATACAATGAGCAGTTCTTC. It codes for CASSSGPSGGYNEQFF.

V gene TRBV6-1 combines with J gene TRBJ2-3; TRBD2 aligns across 12 bases. CDR3 size: 17 residues. The junction had 9 bases not matched to a gene; V was cut back by 4 bases and J by 4 bases. The V gene's germline CDR1 is MNHNS and CDR2 SASEGT. The CDR3 region has the DNA TGTGCCAGCAGTGGACCCCGGACTAGCGGGGCGGCAGATACGCAGTATTTT. Translation: CASSGPRTSGAADTQYF.

This clonotype was recorded many times. A much larger clone lies one base from this, so it may be a read error. The chain carries TRBV29-1 and TRBJ2-4; D uncertain. Trimming cost V 4 bases and J 8 bases, with 15 bases left between them. Germline V gives CDR1 SQVTM, CDR2 ANQGSEA. This CDR3 is built from 13 residues. The CDR3 protein is CSVAPISCHIQYF. The DNA of the CDR3 is TGCAGCGTTGCCCCCATATCTTGCCACATTCAGTACTTC.

The chain couples TRBV25-1 to TRBJ2-2; the D gene is possibly TRBD1 (5 bases). Trimming took off 4 bases at V and 7 bases at J, with 16 bases between the two ends. This CDR3 is built from 15 residues. CDR1 and CDR2 (germline): MGHDK, SYGVNS. For the CDR3, the DNA is TGTGCCAGCAGTGCCCCCAAGGGGCCATTCGGGGAGCTGTTTTTT. As protein: CASSAPKGPFGELFF.

In its sample, this clonotype was seen a few times. The chain joins TRBV7-8 to TRBJ2-1; D call uncertain. The CDR3 has 13 residues. Per germline, CDR1 SGHVS and CDR2 FQNEAQ. Trimming removed 5 bases from V and 0 bases from J, with 5 bases in between. The CDR3 sequence is CASSKGSYNEQFF. In DNA, the CDR3 is TGTGCCAGCAGCAAGGGCTCCTACAATGAGCAGTTCTTC.